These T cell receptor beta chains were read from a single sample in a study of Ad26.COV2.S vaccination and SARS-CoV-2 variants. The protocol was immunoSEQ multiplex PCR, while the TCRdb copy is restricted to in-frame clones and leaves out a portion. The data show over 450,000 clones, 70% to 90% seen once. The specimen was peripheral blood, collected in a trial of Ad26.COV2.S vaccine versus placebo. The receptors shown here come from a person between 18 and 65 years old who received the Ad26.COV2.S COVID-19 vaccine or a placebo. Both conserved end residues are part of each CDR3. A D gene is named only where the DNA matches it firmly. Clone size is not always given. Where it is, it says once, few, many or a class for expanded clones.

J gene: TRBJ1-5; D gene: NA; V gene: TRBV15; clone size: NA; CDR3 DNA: TGTGCCACCAGCAGGCCCGCGCAGGGGTTGGGTCAGCCCCAGCATTTT; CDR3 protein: CATSRPAQGLGQPQHF
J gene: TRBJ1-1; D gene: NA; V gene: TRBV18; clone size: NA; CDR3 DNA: TGTGCCAGCTCACCCTGGCAGAACACTGAAGCTTTCTTT; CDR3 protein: CASSPWQNTEAFF
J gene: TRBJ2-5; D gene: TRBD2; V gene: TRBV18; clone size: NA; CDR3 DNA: TGTGCCAGCTCACCGAGACTAGCGGGAGGGCAGCAAGAGACCCAGTACTTC; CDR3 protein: CASSPRLAGGQQETQYF
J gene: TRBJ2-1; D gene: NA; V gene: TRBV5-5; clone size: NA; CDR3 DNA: TGTGCCAGCAGCTTGGCAGGGAGCTCCTACAATGAGCAGTTCTTC; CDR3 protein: CASSLAGSSYNEQFF
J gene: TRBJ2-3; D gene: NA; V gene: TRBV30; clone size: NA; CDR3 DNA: TGTGCCTGGGGTCCTCTGCTTACCCTAACAGATACGCAGTATTTT; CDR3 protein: CAWGPLLTLTDTQYF
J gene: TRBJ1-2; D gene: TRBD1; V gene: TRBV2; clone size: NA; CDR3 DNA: TGTGCCAGCAGCGGACAGGGGTATGGATATGGCTACACCTTC; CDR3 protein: CASSGQGYGYGYTF
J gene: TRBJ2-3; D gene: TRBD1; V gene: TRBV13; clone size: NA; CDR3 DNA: TGTGCCAGCAGCTTCCAGGGACAGATTAAAGTCACAGATACGCAGTATTTT; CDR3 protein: CASSFQGQIKVTDTQYF
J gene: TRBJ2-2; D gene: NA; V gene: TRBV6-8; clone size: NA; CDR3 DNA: TGTGCCAGCAGTTGGTGGAACAGCTTAAACACCGGGGAGCTGTTTTTT; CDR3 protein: CASSWWNSLNTGELFF
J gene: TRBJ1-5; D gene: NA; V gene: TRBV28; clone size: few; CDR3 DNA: TGTGCCAGCAGTTTTGATGGTAGTGGGAATCAGCCCCAGCATTTT; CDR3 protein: CASSFDGSGNQPQHF
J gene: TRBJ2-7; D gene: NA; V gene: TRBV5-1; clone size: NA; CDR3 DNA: TGCGCCAGCAGCCCTGAGGGGTCCCAGCGAGGGGGTTCCTTCTACGAGCAGTACTTC; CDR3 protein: CASSPEGSQRGGSFYEQYF
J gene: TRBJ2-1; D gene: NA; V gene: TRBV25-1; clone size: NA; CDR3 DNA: TGTGCCAGCAGTACTACTAGTTACAATGAGCAGTTCTTC; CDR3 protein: CASSTTSYNEQFF
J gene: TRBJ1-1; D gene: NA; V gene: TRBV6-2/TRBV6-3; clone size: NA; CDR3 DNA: TGTGCCAGCAGTGGTTGGGGGGGCCTGCACCCAGAAGCTTTCTTT; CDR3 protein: CASSGWGGLHPEAFF
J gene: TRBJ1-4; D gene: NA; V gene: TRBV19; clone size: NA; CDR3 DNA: TGTGCCAGTAGTATTATGGGAATCGGGGGCCTCGCAACTAATGAAAAACTGTTTTTT; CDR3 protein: CASSIMGIGGLATNEKLFF
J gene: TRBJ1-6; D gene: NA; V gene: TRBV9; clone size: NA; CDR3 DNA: TGTGCCAGCAGCCCCCGAAACCGGAATTCACCCCTCCACTTT; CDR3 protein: CASSPRNRNSPLHF
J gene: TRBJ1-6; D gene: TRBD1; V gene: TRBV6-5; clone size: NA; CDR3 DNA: TGTGCCAGCAGTTACCGACAGGGGGGAGCTTCACCCCTCCACTTT; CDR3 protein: CASSYRQGGASPLHF
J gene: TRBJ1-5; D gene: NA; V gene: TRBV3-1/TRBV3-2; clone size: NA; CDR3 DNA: TGTGCCAGCAGCCAAGGGGATCAGCCCCAGCATTTT; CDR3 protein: CASSQGDQPQHF
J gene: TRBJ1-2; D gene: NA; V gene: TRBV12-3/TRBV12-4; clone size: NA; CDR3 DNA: TGTGCCAGCAGTTTAGGGACAGCTGGCTACACCTTC; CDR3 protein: CASSLGTAGYTF
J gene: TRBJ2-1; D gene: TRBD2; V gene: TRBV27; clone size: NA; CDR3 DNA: TGTGCCAGCAGTTTGTATACCCTAGCGGGGGACGACAATGGTGAGCAGTTCTTC; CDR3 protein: CASSLYTLAGDDNGEQFF
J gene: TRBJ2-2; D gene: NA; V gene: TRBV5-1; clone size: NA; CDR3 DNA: TGCGCCAGCAGCGGCTCGGACTCCCCTAACGGGGAGCTGTTTTTT; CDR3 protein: CASSGSDSPNGELFF
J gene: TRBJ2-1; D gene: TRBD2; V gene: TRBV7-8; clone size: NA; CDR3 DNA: TGTGCCAGCAGCTTAGTGGCTAGCGGGCTGTACAATGAGCAGTTCTTC; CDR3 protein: CASSLVASGLYNEQFF
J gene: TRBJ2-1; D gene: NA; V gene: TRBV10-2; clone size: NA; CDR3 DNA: TGCGCCAGCTCTCTTCAAAGCTCCTACAATGAGCAGTTCTTC; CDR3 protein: CASSLQSSYNEQFF
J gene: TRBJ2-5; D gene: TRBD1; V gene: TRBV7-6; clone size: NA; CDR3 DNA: TGTGCCAGCAGCTTAGGGACCGGGGACAGCAGTGAGACCCAGTACTTC; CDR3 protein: CASSLGTGDSSETQYF
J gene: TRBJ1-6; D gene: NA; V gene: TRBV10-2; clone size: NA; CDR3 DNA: TGCGCCAGCAGTACCGGTGGGGTCGGTTTATCCCTCCACTTT; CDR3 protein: CASSTGGVGLSLHF
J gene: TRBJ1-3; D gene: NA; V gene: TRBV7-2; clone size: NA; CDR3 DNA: TGTGCCAGCAGCTTAGATCGTGGAAACACCATATATTTT; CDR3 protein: CASSLDRGNTIYF
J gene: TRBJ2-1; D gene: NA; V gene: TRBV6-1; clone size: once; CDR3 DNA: TGTGCCAGCAGTGAAAACGAGTCCGTCCGGCGGGAGCAGTTCTTC; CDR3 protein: CASSENESVRREQFF
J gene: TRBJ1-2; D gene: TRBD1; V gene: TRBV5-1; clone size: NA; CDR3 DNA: TGCGCCAGCAGCTTGGCCCCGGGACAGGGGCCGCTCGATGGCTACACCTTC; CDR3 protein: CASSLAPGQGPLDGYTF
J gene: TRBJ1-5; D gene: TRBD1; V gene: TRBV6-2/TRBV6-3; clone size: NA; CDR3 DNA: TGTGCCAGCAGTACCGACAGGGGGCAAGTCAATCAGCCCCAGCATTTT; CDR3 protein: CASSTDRGQVNQPQHF
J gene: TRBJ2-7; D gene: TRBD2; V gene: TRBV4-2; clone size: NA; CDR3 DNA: TGTGCCAGCAGCCAAGAGGTGCTAGCGGCCGACGAGCAGTACTTC; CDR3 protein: CASSQEVLAADEQYF
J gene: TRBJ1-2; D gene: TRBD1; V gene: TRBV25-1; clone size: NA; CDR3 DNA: TGTGCCAGCAGTGGTGACAGGGCCTACACCTTC; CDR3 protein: CASSGDRAYTF
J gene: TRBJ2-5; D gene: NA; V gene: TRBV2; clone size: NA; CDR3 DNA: TGTGCCAGCAGGACCGGATCCCAAGAGACCCAGTACTTC; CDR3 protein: CASRTGSQETQYF
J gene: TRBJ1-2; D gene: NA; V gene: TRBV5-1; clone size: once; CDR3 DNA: TGCGCCAGCACCCTCGGGTGGCAGAACTATGGCTACACCTTC; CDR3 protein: CASTLGWQNYGYTF
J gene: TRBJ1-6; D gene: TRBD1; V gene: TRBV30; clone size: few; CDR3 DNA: TGTGCCTGGAGTGCCCCAGGGGGCAGAACTTCACCCCTCCACTTT; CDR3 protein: CAWSAPGGRTSPLHF
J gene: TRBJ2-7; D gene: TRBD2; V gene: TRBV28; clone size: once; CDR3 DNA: TGTGCCAGCAGTTTATCGTCTAGCGGGAGGCCTTACGAGCAGTACTTC; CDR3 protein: CASSLSSSGRPYEQYF
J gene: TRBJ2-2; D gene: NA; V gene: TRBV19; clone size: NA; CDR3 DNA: TGTGCCAGCAAACCCCCGAGGGGGGCCGCCAGGCCCGGGGAGCTGTTTTTT; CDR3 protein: CASKPPRGAARPGELFF
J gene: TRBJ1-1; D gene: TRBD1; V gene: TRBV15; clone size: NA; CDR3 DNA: TGTGCCACCAGCAGCTCACAGGGGGCGGACACTGAAGCTTTCTTT; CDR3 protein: CATSSSQGADTEAFF
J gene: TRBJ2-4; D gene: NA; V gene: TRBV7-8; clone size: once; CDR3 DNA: TGTGCCAGCAGCTTAGATGGCTCCCTACCCTTAGCCAAAAACATTCAGTACTTC; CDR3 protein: CASSLDGSLPLAKNIQYF
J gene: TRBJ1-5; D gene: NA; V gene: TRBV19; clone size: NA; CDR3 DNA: TGTGCCAGTAGGACCCTCCGGGACGGCAATCAGCCCCAGCATTTT; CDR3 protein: CASRTLRDGNQPQHF
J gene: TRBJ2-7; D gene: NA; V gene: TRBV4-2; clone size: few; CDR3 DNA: TGTGCCAGCAGCCAAGGAGTAAGCGAGCAGTACTTC; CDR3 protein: CASSQGVSEQYF
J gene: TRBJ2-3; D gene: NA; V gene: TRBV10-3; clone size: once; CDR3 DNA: TGTGCCATCCTCCGGGATAACGGGCCAGATACGCAGTATTTT; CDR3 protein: CAILRDNGPDTQYF
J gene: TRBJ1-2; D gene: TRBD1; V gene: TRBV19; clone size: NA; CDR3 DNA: TGTGCCAGTACTAAATCGACAGGGGACCTATATTACGGCTACACCTTC; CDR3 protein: CASTKSTGDLYYGYTF
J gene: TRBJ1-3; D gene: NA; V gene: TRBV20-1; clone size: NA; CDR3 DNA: TGCAGTGCTAGACAGGGAAACACCATATATTTT; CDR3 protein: CSARQGNTIYF
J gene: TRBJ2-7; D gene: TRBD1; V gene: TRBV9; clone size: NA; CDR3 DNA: TGTGCCAGCAGCGTAGTTGAGGGGACAGGGTACGAGCAGTACTTC; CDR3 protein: CASSVVEGTGYEQYF
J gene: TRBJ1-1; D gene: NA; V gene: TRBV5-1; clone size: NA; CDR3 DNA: TGCACCAACCACAGCAGCTTGGTTCTGGGGAACACTGAAGCTTTCTTT; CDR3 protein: CTNHSSLVLGNTEAFF
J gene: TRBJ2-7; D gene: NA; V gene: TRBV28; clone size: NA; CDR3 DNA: TGTGCCAGCATCACGGGTGGGGTAGGACGGCCCGAGCAGTACTTC; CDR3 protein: CASITGGVGRPEQYF
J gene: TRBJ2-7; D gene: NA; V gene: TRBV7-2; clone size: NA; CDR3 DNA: TGTGCCAGCAGCCTCCGAGGCGGACACTCCTACGAGCAGTACTTC; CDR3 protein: CASSLRGGHSYEQYF
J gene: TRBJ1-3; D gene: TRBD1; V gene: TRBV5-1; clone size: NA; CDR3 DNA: TGCGCCAGCAGCTTGGGGACAGGGGCTGGAAACACCATATATTTT; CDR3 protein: CASSLGTGAGNTIYF
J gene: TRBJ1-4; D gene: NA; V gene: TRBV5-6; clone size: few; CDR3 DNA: TGTGCCAGCAGCTTGGGGCAGGGATGGGAAAAACTGTTTTTT; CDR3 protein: CASSLGQGWEKLFF
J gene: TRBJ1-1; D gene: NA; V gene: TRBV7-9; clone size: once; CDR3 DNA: TGTGCCAGCAGCTTCGGTCTTCCTGAAGCTTTCTTT; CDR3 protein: CASSFGLPEAFF
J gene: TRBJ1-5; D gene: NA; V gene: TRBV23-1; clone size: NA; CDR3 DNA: TGCGCCAGCAGTCAATCCCTAGGGCACAATCAGCCCCAGCATTTT; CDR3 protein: CASSQSLGHNQPQHF
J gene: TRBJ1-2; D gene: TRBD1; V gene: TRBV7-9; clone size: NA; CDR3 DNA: TGTGCCAGCAGCCAAGGGACAGGGGGCCACTATGGCTACACCTTC; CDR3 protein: CASSQGTGGHYGYTF
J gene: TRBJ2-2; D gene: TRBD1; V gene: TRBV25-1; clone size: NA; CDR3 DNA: TGTGCCAGCAGTGAATCGAGGGGGCGGGCCGGGGAGCTGTTTTTT; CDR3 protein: CASSESRGRAGELFF
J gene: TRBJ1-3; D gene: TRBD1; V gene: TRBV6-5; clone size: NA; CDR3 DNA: TGTGCCAGCAGAGCCTCAGGGGGCACTGGAAACACCATATATTTT; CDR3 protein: CASRASGGTGNTIYF
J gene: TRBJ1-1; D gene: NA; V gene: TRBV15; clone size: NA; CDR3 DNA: TGTGCCACCAGCCCTTTGGTCTTTACTGAAGCTTTCTTT; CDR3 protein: CATSPLVFTEAFF
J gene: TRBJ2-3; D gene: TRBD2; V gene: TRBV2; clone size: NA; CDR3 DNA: TGTGCCAGCAGTGAGTCGGGGGGGCAGCCAGATACGCAGTATTTT; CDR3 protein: CASSESGGQPDTQYF
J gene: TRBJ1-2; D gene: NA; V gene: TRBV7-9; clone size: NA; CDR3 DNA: TGTGCCAGCAGCTTAATGGGAATGGATGGCTACACCTTC; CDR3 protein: CASSLMGMDGYTF
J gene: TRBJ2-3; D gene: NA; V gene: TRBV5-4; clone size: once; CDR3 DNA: TGTGCCAGCAACGGGGGGCGGGAGAGGACTAGCACAGATACGCAGTATTTT; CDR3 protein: CASNGGRERTSTDTQYF